These T cell receptor beta chains were read from a single sample in a study of tumor-infiltrating lymphocytes in primary liver carcinoma. TCRdb recomputed calls from the multiplex PCR reads with MiXCR, one row per CDR3 protein. The sample yields about 100,000 distinct CDR3 sequences, around 73% seen once. Sequencing input: liver tumor tissue from sampling region 2. These TCRs come from a woman in her sixties with primary liver carcinoma and hepatitis B virus infection. CDR3s include the opening cysteine and the closing phenylalanine or tryptophan. Each record gives: clone size, V gene, J gene, D gene, CDR3 DNA, CDR3 protein. A D gene is named only where the DNA matches it firmly. Size tells how often a clone was seen (once, few, many) or the class of an expanded clone, and some rows leave it out.

abundance: -; v_gene: TRBV6-5; j_gene: TRBJ1-3; d_gene: -; CDR3nt: TGTGCCTGCAGTTACTACGGTCTGGCGTTCGCAGGAAACACCATATATTTT; CDR3aa: CACSYYGLAFAGNTIYF
abundance: -; v_gene: TRBV12-3/TRBV12-4; j_gene: TRBJ1-3; d_gene: -; CDR3nt: TGTGCCAGCAGGACAGGTGGATACATCATATATTTT; CDR3aa: CASRTGGYIIYF
abundance: -; v_gene: TRBV11-2; j_gene: TRBJ2-7; d_gene: -; CDR3nt: TGTGCCAGTAGCTTTGGGGGAGCTGGTTACAAGCAGTACTTC; CDR3aa: CASSFGGAGYKQYF
abundance: -; v_gene: TRBV6-1; j_gene: TRBJ2-3; d_gene: -; CDR3nt: TGTGCCAGCAGCAGGGACATGGGCACAGATACGCAGTATTTT; CDR3aa: CASSRDMGTDTQYF
abundance: few; v_gene: TRBV4-2; j_gene: TRBJ2-1; d_gene: TRBD2; CDR3nt: TGTACCAGCAGCACGAGGGAATGCGGGAGGAAAAATGAGCAGTTCTTC; CDR3aa: CTSSTRECGRKNEQFF
abundance: once; v_gene: TRBV11-2; j_gene: TRBJ2-5; d_gene: -; CDR3nt: TGTGCCAGCAGCTACTCCCGTGGTACAGGAAGAGAGACCCAGTACTTC; CDR3aa: CASSYSRGTGRETQYF
abundance: -; v_gene: TRBV6-6; j_gene: TRBJ2-5; d_gene: TRBD2; CDR3nt: TGTACCACCAGTTACTCGGGGGGGGAGACCCAGTACTTC; CDR3aa: CTTSYSGGETQYF
abundance: -; v_gene: TRBV5-1; j_gene: TRBJ2-1; d_gene: -; CDR3nt: TGCACCAGCAGCTTGGATGTGACAGACTCCTACAATGAGCAGTTCTTC; CDR3aa: CTSSLDVTDSYNEQFF
abundance: few; v_gene: TRBV21-1; j_gene: TRBJ1-1; d_gene: -; CDR3nt: TGTGCCAGCAGCTCCAGGACAGGGGCCTCCCTGAACACTGAAGCTTTCTTT; CDR3aa: CASSSRTGASLNTEAFF
abundance: -; v_gene: TRBV11-2; j_gene: TRBJ2-2; d_gene: -; CDR3nt: TGTGCCAGCAGTCATGACAACACCGGGGAGTTGTTTTTT; CDR3aa: CASSHDNTGELFF
abundance: medium-sized; v_gene: TRBV11-2; j_gene: TRBJ2-5; d_gene: TRBD2; CDR3nt: TGTGCCAGCAGCTTAGGAACTAGCGGGAGTTGGGAGACCCAGTACTTC; CDR3aa: CASSLGTSGSWETQYF
abundance: -; v_gene: TRBV12-3/TRBV12-4; j_gene: TRBJ2-2; d_gene: -; CDR3nt: TGTCTCAGCAGCCGACAGATCACCGTGGAGCTGTTTTTT; CDR3aa: CLSSRQITVELFF
abundance: -; v_gene: TRBV28; j_gene: TRBJ1-2; d_gene: -; CDR3nt: TGTGTCAGCAGAGCCGGGGGTGCTCGAAACTATGGCTACACCTTC; CDR3aa: CVSRAGGARNYGYTF
abundance: -; v_gene: TRBV29-1; j_gene: TRBJ1-1; d_gene: -; CDR3nt: TGCAGCGTTGAGGTGGTTAGGAGCGCTGAAGCTTTCTTT; CDR3aa: CSVEVVRSAEAFF
abundance: few; v_gene: TRBV11-2; j_gene: TRBJ1-2; d_gene: TRBD1; CDR3nt: TGTGCCAATAGCTTAATCGGACAGGGCTATGGCTACACCTTC; CDR3aa: CANSLIGQGYGYTF
abundance: many; v_gene: TRBV12-3/TRBV12-4; j_gene: TRBJ2-7; d_gene: -; CDR3nt: TGTGCCAGCAGGGAACAACAGGGTCCTACCTACGAGCAGTACTTC; CDR3aa: CASREQQGPTYEQYF
abundance: -; v_gene: TRBV12-3/TRBV12-4; j_gene: TRBJ2-2; d_gene: -; CDR3nt: TGTGCCAGCACTCCTCTATCCTGGGGGGCATCCGATCCCGGGGAGCTGTTTTTT; CDR3aa: CASTPLSWGASDPGELFF
abundance: -; v_gene: TRBV20-1; j_gene: TRBJ1-6; d_gene: -; CDR3nt: TGCAGTGCTAGAGATCTGGAAGGACAGCAAAATAGTTCACCCCTCCACTTT; CDR3aa: CSARDLEGQQNSSPLHF
abundance: many; v_gene: TRBV30; j_gene: TRBJ2-5; d_gene: -; CDR3nt: TGTGCCTGGAGTGTACATCAGGGAGAGACCCAGTACTTC; CDR3aa: CAWSVHQGETQYF
abundance: -; v_gene: TRBV6-1; j_gene: TRBJ2-7; d_gene: -; CDR3nt: TGTGTCATCAGCAGGGTGAGATTCGGACGTGGGGTAGAATCCTACGAGCAGTACTTC; CDR3aa: CVISRVRFGRGVESYEQYF
abundance: -; v_gene: TRBV7-3; j_gene: TRBJ2-1; d_gene: -; CDR3nt: TGTGCCAGCAGCTACACCGGGACGGTAGCCAATGAGCAGTTCTTC; CDR3aa: CASSYTGTVANEQFF
abundance: many; v_gene: TRBV12-3/TRBV12-4; j_gene: TRBJ2-7; d_gene: -; CDR3nt: TGTGCCAGCCTAAGTAATCGGGGAACCTACGAGCAGTACTTC; CDR3aa: CASLSNRGTYEQYF
abundance: few; v_gene: TRBV28; j_gene: TRBJ2-1; d_gene: -; CDR3nt: TGTGCCGCTGGGGGACACAATGAGCAGTTCTTC; CDR3aa: CAAGGHNEQFF
abundance: -; v_gene: TRBV11-1; j_gene: TRBJ2-6; d_gene: -; CDR3nt: TGCGCCAGCCCCTCGGGGGCTGGGGCCAACGTCCTGACTTTC; CDR3aa: CASPSGAGANVLTF
abundance: medium-sized; v_gene: TRBV11-2; j_gene: TRBJ2-3; d_gene: -; CDR3nt: TGTGCCAGCAGTTATATGGCGGGGGCGAGAGGCACAGATACGCAGTATTTT; CDR3aa: CASSYMAGARGTDTQYF
abundance: -; v_gene: TRBV6-1; j_gene: TRBJ2-6; d_gene: -; CDR3nt: TGTGCCAGTAGTTACCGGACACGGGCCCGGTACTCTGTGGCCAACGTCCTGACTTTC; CDR3aa: CASSYRTRARYSVANVLTF
abundance: many; v_gene: TRBV12-5; j_gene: TRBJ2-1; d_gene: -; CDR3nt: TGTGCTAGTGGTTTCGAGGTAGCTTACAATGAGCAGTTCTTC; CDR3aa: CASGFEVAYNEQFF
abundance: -; v_gene: TRBV11-3; j_gene: TRBJ2-1; d_gene: TRBD2; CDR3nt: TGTGCCAGCAACCAAGGTCGGGGGGAGTGGGGTGTCGATGAGCAGTTCTTC; CDR3aa: CASNQGRGEWGVDEQFF
abundance: -; v_gene: TRBV6-1; j_gene: TRBJ1-2; d_gene: -; CDR3nt: TGTGCCAGCAGTGAAACGATAACACCCTCCTATGGCAACACCTTC; CDR3aa: CASSETITPSYGNTF
abundance: -; v_gene: TRBV20-1; j_gene: TRBJ2-4; d_gene: TRBD2; CDR3nt: TGCAGTGCTAGAGGGGGGCTCGGCCTAGCGGGAGAAGAAGCCAAAAACATTCAGTACTTC; CDR3aa: CSARGGLGLAGEEAKNIQYF
abundance: many; v_gene: TRBV29-1; j_gene: TRBJ2-1; d_gene: TRBD2; CDR3nt: TGCAGCGCTACGACTAGCGGTCATGAGCAGTTCTTC; CDR3aa: CSATTSGHEQFF
abundance: -; v_gene: TRBV29-1; j_gene: TRBJ2-7; d_gene: -; CDR3nt: TGCAGCGGTGGGGAACTAGCAGCCCCCTATGAGCAGTACTTC; CDR3aa: CSGGELAAPYEQYF
abundance: -; v_gene: TRBV11-1; j_gene: TRBJ2-2; d_gene: -; CDR3nt: TGTGTCAGCAGACCGAGCCTTGATACTGGGGAGCTGTTTTTT; CDR3aa: CVSRPSLDTGELFF
abundance: medium-sized; v_gene: TRBV11-3; j_gene: TRBJ2-3; d_gene: -; CDR3nt: TGTGCCAGCAGCCCTAACAGCGGGCACACAGATACGCAGTATTTT; CDR3aa: CASSPNSGHTDTQYF
abundance: few; v_gene: TRBV4-2; j_gene: TRBJ1-2; d_gene: -; CDR3nt: TGTGCCAGCAGCCTAGATATTTACAGCTCCAATGGCTACACCTTC; CDR3aa: CASSLDIYSSNGYTF
abundance: -; v_gene: TRBV7-9; j_gene: TRBJ2-1; d_gene: -; CDR3nt: TGTGCCAGCAGCATTGGGCGAGATGAGCAGTTCTTC; CDR3aa: CASSIGRDEQFF
abundance: many; v_gene: TRBV12-3/TRBV12-4; j_gene: TRBJ2-1; d_gene: -; CDR3nt: TGTGCCAGCAGTCGAGCCCGGCGGAGCTCCTACAATGAGCAGTTCTTC; CDR3aa: CASSRARRSSYNEQFF
abundance: -; v_gene: TRBV6-6; j_gene: TRBJ2-7; d_gene: -; CDR3nt: TGTGTCAGCAGTTACTGGGGGGGGACAGCTACCCACGAGCAGTACTTC; CDR3aa: CVSSYWGGTATHEQYF
abundance: -; v_gene: TRBV12-3/TRBV12-4; j_gene: TRBJ2-7; d_gene: -; CDR3nt: TGTGTCAGCAGTTTATCTCACGAGCAGTACTTC; CDR3aa: CVSSLSHEQYF
abundance: -; v_gene: TRBV6-1; j_gene: TRBJ2-1; d_gene: -; CDR3nt: TGTGCCAGCAGTGAAGAATCCATGGGCGTTCTTCAAAATGAGCAGTTCTTC; CDR3aa: CASSEESMGVLQNEQFF
abundance: -; v_gene: TRBV29-1; j_gene: TRBJ2-3; d_gene: -; CDR3nt: TGCAGCGTTGAGACTCTGAGTGTCGCAGATACGAAGTATTTT; CDR3aa: CSVETLSVADTKYF
abundance: -; v_gene: TRBV29-1; j_gene: TRBJ2-5; d_gene: -; CDR3nt: TGCAGAGTTGATTATCCTAGCAGGAGTGAGGCCCAGTACTTC; CDR3aa: CRVDYPSRSEAQYF
abundance: -; v_gene: TRBV6-2/TRBV6-3; j_gene: TRBJ2-1; d_gene: TRBD2; CDR3nt: TGTGCCACCTTTCCTGGGAGGGGAGACTCCCACAATGAGCAATTCTTC; CDR3aa: CATFPGRGDSHNEQFF
abundance: -; v_gene: TRBV12-3/TRBV12-4; j_gene: TRBJ2-3; d_gene: -; CDR3nt: TGTGCCAGCAGTTTGGGAGCGAGATGTGGCACAGATACGCAGTATTTT; CDR3aa: CASSLGARCGTDTQYF
abundance: -; v_gene: TRBV11-2; j_gene: TRBJ1-6; d_gene: -; CDR3nt: TGTGTCATCAGCTTTGTAATGAATTCGCCCCTCCACTTT; CDR3aa: CVISFVMNSPLHF
abundance: many; v_gene: TRBV10-1; j_gene: TRBJ2-2; d_gene: -; CDR3nt: TGCGCCAGCTCCTCCGTCACAGGAAGTGGGGAGCTGTTTTTT; CDR3aa: CASSSVTGSGELFF
abundance: -; v_gene: TRBV6-6; j_gene: TRBJ1-5; d_gene: TRBD1; CDR3nt: TGTGCCAGCAAGGGCACCAAACAGGGGCTGAGTCAACCCCAGCATTTT; CDR3aa: CASKGTKQGLSQPQHF
abundance: many; v_gene: TRBV12-1; j_gene: TRBJ2-2; d_gene: -; CDR3nt: TGTGCCAGCATCGCGGGGGGGCACACGAACACCGGGGAGCTGTTTTTT; CDR3aa: CASIAGGHTNTGELFF
abundance: many; v_gene: TRBV4-2; j_gene: TRBJ1-2; d_gene: -; CDR3nt: TGTGCCAGCAGCCAAGTTGGGACTAACTATGGCTACACCTTC; CDR3aa: CASSQVGTNYGYTF
abundance: -; v_gene: TRBV7-9; j_gene: TRBJ2-1; d_gene: -; CDR3nt: TGTGCCAGCGGCGGTAGCCGGGTTAGCAGGAGTTCCTACAATGAGCAGTTCTTC; CDR3aa: CASGGSRVSRSSYNEQFF
abundance: once; v_gene: TRBV11-3; j_gene: TRBJ2-3; d_gene: -; CDR3nt: TGTGCCAGCAACTTCGGCAGGAACTTAGATACGCAGTATTTT; CDR3aa: CASNFGRNLDTQYF
abundance: -; v_gene: TRBV11-3; j_gene: TRBJ2-1; d_gene: TRBD2; CDR3nt: TGTACCGGCAGCTTAGGCCAAGGCGGGAGGGCCGGCTACAATGAGCAGTTCTTC; CDR3aa: CTGSLGQGGRAGYNEQFF
abundance: few; v_gene: TRBV5-5; j_gene: TRBJ1-2; d_gene: -; CDR3nt: TGTGCCAGCTGTCTGCCCCCCTCGGCTAACTATGGCTACACCTTC; CDR3aa: CASCLPPSANYGYTF
abundance: few; v_gene: TRBV28; j_gene: TRBJ2-2; d_gene: -; CDR3nt: TGTGCCAGCAGTCTCAGGGACCCCACCACCGGGGAGCTGTTTTTT; CDR3aa: CASSLRDPTTGELFF